This T cell receptor beta chain was identified in a study of radiotherapy plus CTLA-4 blockade in lung cancer. The wider study: Patients showed objective responses in roughly 18% of cases, and disease control was achieved by less than 35%.

Turning to this clone: Its antigen remains unidentified.

Libraries were prepared by immunoSEQ multiplex PCR; TCRdb keeps only in-frame clonotypes and omits some of them. This table holds approximately 40,000 clones, over 60% found once. General observations from the study: According to reports, early shifts in blood T cell clones, alongside interferon-beta, forecast response most accurately. Once radiotherapy plus ipilimumab had been given, TCR clones derived from tumor expanded in blood.

The germline CDR1 and CDR2 sequences are SEHNR and FQNEAQ (reference sequence). The length of the CDR3 is 16 residues. V lost 1 base to trimming and J lost 0 bases, with 9 bases between them. V and J are TRBV7-9 and TRBJ2-2, with a tentative D call TRBD1 (6 bases). This clonotype was sampled from a human donor with non-small cell lung cancer who had stable disease on radiotherapy plus ipilimumab. The sample consisted of peripheral blood, taken from a patient treated with radiotherapy plus ipilimumab. The CDR3 region has the DNA TGTGCCAGCAGCTTAGTTACAGGGACGAACACCGGGGAGCTGTTTTTT. This gives the protein CASSLVTGTNTGELFF.